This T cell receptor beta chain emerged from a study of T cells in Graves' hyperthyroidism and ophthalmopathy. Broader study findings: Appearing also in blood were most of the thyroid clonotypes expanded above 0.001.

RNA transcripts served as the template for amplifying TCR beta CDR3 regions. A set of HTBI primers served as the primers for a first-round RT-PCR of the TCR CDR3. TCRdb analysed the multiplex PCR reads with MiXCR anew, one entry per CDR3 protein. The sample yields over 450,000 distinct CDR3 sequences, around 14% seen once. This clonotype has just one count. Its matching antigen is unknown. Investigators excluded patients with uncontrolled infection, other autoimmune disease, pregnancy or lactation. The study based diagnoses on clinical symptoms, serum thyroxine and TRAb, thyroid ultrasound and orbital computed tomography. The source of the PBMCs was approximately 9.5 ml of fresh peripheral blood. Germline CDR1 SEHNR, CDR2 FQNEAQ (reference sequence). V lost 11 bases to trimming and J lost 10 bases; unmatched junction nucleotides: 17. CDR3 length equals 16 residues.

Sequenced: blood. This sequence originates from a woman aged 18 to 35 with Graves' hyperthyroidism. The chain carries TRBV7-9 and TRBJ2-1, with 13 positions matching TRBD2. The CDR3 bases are TGTGCCTGCACCCACCCAGGACTAGCGGGAGTGCGGGAGCAGTTCTTC. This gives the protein CACTHPGLAGVREQFF.